This is a list of T cell receptor beta chains from one sample in a study of cytotoxic CD8 clonotypes in ibrutinib-treated CLL. TCRdb's table, derived via immunoSEQ multiplex PCR, lists solely in-frame clones and lacks some. The profile covers around 300,000 clones, with about 80% appearing a single time and roughly 7% taken by the ten largest. Source: PBMCs, taken before ibrutinib treatment. The receptors stem from a human donor with chronic lymphocytic leukemia. Both conserved end residues are trimmed from each CDR3. The size entry is marked missing in some rows and otherwise reads once, few, many or a size class.

abundance	v_gene	j_gene	CDR3aa
once	TRBV28	TRBJ2-4	ASSPRVGTKNIQY
NA	TRBV15	TRBJ1-2	ATSRSPGTDYGYT
NA	TRBV18	TRBJ2-3	ASSPQEGIDTQY
NA	TRBV7-9	TRBJ2-7	ASSYGRGYEQY
NA	TRBV29-1	TRBJ2-1	SVEGRMDISPSYNEQF
NA	TRBV29-1	TRBJ2-5	SASEDSTMTQY
NA	TRBV27	TRBJ2-3	ASSPSRGSGVTDTQY
NA	TRBV28	TRBJ2-7	ASSPQLNPLGEQY
NA	TRBV30	TRBJ1-2	ACPNLHLNYGYT
NA	TRBV2	TRBJ2-2	ASTSGSRTGELF
NA	TRBV4-2	TRBJ2-1	ASSQDVRGRLYNEQF
NA	TRBV7-6	TRBJ2-5	ASSPRGTGSKTQY
NA	TRBV29-1	TRBJ2-1	SVEFQGADNEQF
once	TRBV10-3	TRBJ1-4	AISESGATNEKLF
NA	TRBV28	TRBJ2-3	ASSGQPNFPDTQY
NA	TRBV20-1	TRBJ1-5	SASTSGTQH
NA	TRBV6-4	TRBJ2-1	ASSELAGSYNEQF
NA	TRBV7-8	TRBJ1-1	ASSPGQVVTEAF
NA	TRBV7-7	TRBJ2-3	ASSTVAGGADTQY
NA	TRBV6-6	TRBJ1-1	ASSYVFGSTEAF
NA	TRBV9	TRBJ2-1	ASSNGGVNEQF
NA	TRBV7-6	TRBJ2-2	ASSWTSVGGELF
NA	TRBV5-1	TRBJ2-3	ASSLVGLAGKTDTQY
NA	TRBV4-3	TRBJ1-1	ASSLDRGITEAF
few	TRBV29-1	TRBJ2-1	SVEGTSYDEQF